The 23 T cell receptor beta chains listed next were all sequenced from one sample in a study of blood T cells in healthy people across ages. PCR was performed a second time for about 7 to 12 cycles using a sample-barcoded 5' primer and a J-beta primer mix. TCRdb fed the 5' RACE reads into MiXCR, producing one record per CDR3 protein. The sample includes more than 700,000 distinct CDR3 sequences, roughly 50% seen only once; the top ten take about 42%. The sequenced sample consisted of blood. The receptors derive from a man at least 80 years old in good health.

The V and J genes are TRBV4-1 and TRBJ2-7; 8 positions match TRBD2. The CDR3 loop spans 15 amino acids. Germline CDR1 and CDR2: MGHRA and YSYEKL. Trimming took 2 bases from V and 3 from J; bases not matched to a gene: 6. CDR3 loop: CASSQNVGTSYEQYF. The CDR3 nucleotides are TGCGCCAGCAGCCAAAATGTCGGGACTAGCTACGAGCAGTACTTC.

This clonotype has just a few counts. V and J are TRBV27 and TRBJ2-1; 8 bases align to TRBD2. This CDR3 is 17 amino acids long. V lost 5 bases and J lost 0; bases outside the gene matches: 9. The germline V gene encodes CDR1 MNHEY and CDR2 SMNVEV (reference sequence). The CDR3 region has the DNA TGTGCCAGCAGTCCCCGCGCTAGCGGGCTCTCCTACAATGAGCAGTTCTTC. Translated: CASSPRASGLSYNEQFF.

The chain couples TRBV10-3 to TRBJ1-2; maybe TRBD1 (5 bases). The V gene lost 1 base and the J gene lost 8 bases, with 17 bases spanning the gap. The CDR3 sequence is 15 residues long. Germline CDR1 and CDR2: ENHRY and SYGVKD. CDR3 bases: TGTGCCATCAGTGAGTTGGGACTGGACCGCAGCGGCTACACCTTC. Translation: CAISELGLDRSGYTF.

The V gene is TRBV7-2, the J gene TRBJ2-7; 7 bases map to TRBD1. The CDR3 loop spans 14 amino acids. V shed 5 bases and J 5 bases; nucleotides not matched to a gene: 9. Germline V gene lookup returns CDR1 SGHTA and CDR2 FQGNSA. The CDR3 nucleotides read TGTGCCAGCAGCCTGGATAACAGGGGCAACGAGCAGTACTTC. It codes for CASSLDNRGNEQYF.

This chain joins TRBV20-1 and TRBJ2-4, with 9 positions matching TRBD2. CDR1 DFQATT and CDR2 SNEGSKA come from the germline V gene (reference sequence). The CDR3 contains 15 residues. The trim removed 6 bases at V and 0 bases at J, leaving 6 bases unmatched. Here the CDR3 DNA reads TGCAGTGCAGCTAGCGGGGACCTAGCCAAAAACATTCAGTACTTC. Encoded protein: CSAASGDLAKNIQYF.

The CDR3, as DNA: TGCAGCGTGGGGGAGGCCTATGAGCAGTTCTTC. The encoded protein is CSVGEAYEQFF. The chain links TRBV29-1 to TRBJ2-1; TRBD2 might be the D (6 bases). V was cut by 6 bases and J by 8 bases, with 11 bases left in between. CDR3 size: 11 residues. CDR1 is SQVTM, CDR2 ANQGSEA, per germline.

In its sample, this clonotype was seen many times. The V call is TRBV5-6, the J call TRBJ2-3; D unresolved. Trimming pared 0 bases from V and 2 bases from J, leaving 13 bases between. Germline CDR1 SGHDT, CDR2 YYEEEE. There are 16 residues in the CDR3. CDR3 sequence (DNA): TGTGCCAGCAGCTTGGACCCTATCCTATACACAGATACGCAGTATTTT. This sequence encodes CASSLDPILYTDTQYF.

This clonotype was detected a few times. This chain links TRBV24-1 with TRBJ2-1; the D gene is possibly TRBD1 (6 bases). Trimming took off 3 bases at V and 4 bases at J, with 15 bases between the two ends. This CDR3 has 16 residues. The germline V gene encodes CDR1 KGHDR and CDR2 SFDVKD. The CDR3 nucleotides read TGTGCCACCAGTGATAAGTGGAGTCAGGGGTACAATGAGCAGTTCTTC. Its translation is CATSDKWSQGYNEQFF.

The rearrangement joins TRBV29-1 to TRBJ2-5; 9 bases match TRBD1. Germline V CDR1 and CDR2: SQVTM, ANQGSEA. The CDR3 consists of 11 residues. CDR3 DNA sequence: TGCAGTGGGACAGGGAGCAATGAGCAGTACTTC. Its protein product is CSGTGSNEQYF.

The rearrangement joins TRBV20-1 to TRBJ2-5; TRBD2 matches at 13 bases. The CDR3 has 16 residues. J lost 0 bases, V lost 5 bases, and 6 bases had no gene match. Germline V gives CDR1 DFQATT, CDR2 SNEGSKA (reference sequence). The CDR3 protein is CSARLGLAGDQETQYF. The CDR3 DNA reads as TGCAGTGCTCGCCTAGGACTAGCGGGGGACCAAGAGACCCAGTACTTC.

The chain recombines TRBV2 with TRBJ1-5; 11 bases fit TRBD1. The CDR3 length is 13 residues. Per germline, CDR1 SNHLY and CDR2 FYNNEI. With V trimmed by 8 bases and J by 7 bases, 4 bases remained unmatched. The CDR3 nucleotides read TGTGCCAGCGGACAGGGGGCAGGCCAGCCCCAGCATTTT. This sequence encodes CASGQGAGQPQHF.

CDR3 protein: CASSLRRGPGSTDTQYF. CDR3 DNA sequence: TGCGCCAGCAGCCTAAGAAGGGGACCGGGAAGCACAGATACGCAGTATTTT. This rearrangement joins TRBV5-1 to TRBJ2-3; D is possibly TRBD1 or TRBD2 (5 bases each). The V gene lost 4 bases and the J gene lost 0 bases, with 18 bases spanning the gap. This CDR3 comprises 17 residues. The germline CDR1 and CDR2 sequences are SGHRS and YFSETQ.

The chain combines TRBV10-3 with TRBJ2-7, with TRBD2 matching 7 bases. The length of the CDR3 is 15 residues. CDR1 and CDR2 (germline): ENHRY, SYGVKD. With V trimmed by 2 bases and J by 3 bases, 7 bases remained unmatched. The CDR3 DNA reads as TGTGCCATCAGTGAGCTAGCGGAAAAGGACTACGAGCAGTACTTC. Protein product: CAISELAEKDYEQYF.

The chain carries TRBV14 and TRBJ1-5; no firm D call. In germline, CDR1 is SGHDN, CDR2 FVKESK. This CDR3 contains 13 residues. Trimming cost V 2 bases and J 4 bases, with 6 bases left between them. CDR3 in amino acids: CASSQIANQPQHF. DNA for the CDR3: TGTGCCAGCAGCCAAATAGCAAATCAGCCCCAGCATTTT.

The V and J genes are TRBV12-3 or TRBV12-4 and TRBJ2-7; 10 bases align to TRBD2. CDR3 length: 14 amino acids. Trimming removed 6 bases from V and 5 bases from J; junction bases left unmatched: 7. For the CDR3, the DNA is TGTGCCAGCAGGGGGGTCGGGACTAGCGACGAGCAGTACTTC. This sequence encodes CASRGVGTSDEQYF.

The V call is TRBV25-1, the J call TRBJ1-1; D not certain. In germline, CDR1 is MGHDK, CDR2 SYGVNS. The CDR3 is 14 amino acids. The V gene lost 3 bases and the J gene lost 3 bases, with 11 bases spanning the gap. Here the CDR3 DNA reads TGTGCCAGCAGTGATAACTGGGCCGACACTGAAGCTTTCTTT. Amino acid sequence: CASSDNWADTEAFF.

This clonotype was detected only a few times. CDR3 amino acids: CASTSWEGNIQYF. Here the CDR3 DNA reads TGTGCCAGCACCTCATGGGAGGGTAACATTCAGTACTTC. The chain employs TRBV2 and TRBJ2-4; TRBD2 aligns across 7 bases. Germline CDR1 and CDR2: SNHLY and FYNNEI. The V segment lost 7 bases and the J segment 7 bases; nucleotides outside the gene matches: 7. This CDR3 contains 13 residues.

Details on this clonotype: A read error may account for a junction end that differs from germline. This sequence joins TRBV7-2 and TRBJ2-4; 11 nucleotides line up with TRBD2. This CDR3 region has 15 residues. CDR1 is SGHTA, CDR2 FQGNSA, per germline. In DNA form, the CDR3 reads TGTGCCAGCAGTTTAGCGGGGGGGGGAAGAAACATTCAGTACTTC. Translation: CASSLAGGGRNIQYF.

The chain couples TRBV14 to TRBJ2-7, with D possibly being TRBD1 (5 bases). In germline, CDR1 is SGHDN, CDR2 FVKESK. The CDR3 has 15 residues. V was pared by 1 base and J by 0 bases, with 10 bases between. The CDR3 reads CASSQGGRLSYEQYF. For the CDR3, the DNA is TGTGCCAGCAGCCAAGGGGGCCGACTCTCCTACGAGCAGTACTTC.

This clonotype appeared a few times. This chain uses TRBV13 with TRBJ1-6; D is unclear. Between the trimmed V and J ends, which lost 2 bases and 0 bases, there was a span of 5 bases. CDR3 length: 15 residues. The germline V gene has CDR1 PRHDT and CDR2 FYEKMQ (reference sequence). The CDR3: CASSLRTSYNSPLHF. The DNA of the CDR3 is TGTGCCAGCAGCTTACGCACCTCCTATAATTCACCCCTCCACTTT.

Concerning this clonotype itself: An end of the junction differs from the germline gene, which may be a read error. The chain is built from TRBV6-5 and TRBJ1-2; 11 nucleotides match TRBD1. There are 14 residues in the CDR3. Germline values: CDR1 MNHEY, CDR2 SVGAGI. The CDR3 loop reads CAGSRGQGARGYTF. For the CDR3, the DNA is TGTGCCGGCAGCAGAGGACAGGGGGCGCGTGGCTACACCTTC.

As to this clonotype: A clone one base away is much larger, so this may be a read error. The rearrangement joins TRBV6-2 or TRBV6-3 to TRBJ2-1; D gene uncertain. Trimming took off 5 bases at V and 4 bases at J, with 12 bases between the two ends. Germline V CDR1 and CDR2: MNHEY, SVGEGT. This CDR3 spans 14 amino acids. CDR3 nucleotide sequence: TGTGCCAGCAGTGCCACTCAGGAATACAATGAGCAGTTCTTC. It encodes CASSATQEYNEQFF.

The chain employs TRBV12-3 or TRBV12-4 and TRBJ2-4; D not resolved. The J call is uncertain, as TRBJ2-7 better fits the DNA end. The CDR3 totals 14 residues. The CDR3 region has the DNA TGTGCCAGCAGTGCTGCGATTGGGTCCTACGAGCAGTACTTC. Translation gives CASSAAIGSYEQYF.